A single sample is the source of the 14 T cell receptor beta chains below, sequenced in a study of vaccination and CD4 T cells after COVID-19. The time point here: late sampling 161 to 241 days after vaccination in a few convalescent patients. The treatment: roughly 10-day PBMC culture with coronavirus spike peptide pools or control peptides (ViraFEST assay). Researchers used the Oncomine TCR Beta short-read assay to sequence DNA from cultured CD4+ T cells. In TCRdb, the PCR reads were re-called with MiXCR into one record per CDR3 protein. The sample lists 20,000 to 25,000 distinct CDR3 sequences, approximately 29% seen once, with about an eighth in the top ten. Antigen specificity for these receptors is unknown. Sample: CD4+ T cells from blood, cultured in vitro, taken about 7 months after SARS-CoV-2 vaccination. Receptor source: a human donor who had recovered from COVID-19.

The gene calls are TRBV24-1 and TRBJ2-7; D remains ambiguous. The CDR3 is made up of 16 amino acids. V lost 1 base and J 1 base, leaving 13 bases between the germline ends. Per the germline V gene, CDR1 is KGHDR and CDR2 is SFDVKD. CDR3 nucleotides: TGTGCCACCAGTGATTTACTGGGCCTCCGATCCTACGAGCAGTACTTC. It yields the protein CATSDLLGLRSYEQYF.

Here the CDR3 DNA reads TGCGCCAGCAGCTTGGTTGGGCAATCCTACGAGCAGTACTTC. It codes for CASSLVGQSYEQYF. This chain connects TRBV5-1 to TRBJ2-7; D is undetermined. The V end was cut by 0 bases, the J end by 1 base, with 8 bases between. The germline gives CDR1 SGHRS, CDR2 YFSETQ. CDR3 length equals 14 residues. The whole variable domain, remainder taken from reference TRBV5-1 and TRBJ2-7, is KAGVTQTPRYLIKTRGQQVTLSCSPISGHRSVSWYQQTPGQGLQFLFEYFSETQRNKGNFPGRFSGRQFSNSRSEMNVSTLELGDSALYLCASSLVGQSYEQYFGPGTRLTVT.

The sample holds a few counts of this clonotype. This sequence joins TRBV7-3 and TRBJ2-5; 8 nucleotides align to TRBD2. CDR1 is SGHTA and CDR2 is FQGTGA in the germline V gene. The length of the CDR3 is 15 residues. The V and J ends lost 5 bases and 3 bases, in that order; junction bases with no gene match: 8. The CDR3 sequence is CASSLTGGPEETQYF. The CDR3 DNA reads TGTGCCAGCAGCCTGACGGGGGGGCCCGAAGAGACCCAGTACTTC.

This chain joins TRBV7-9 and TRBJ2-3; the D is unclear. CDR3 size: 12 residues. The germline CDR1 and CDR2 sequences are SEHNR and FQNEAQ (reference sequence). The germline V and J ends were trimmed by 4 bases and 3 bases, with 5 bases remaining between them. The CDR3 nucleotides read TGTGCCAGCAGCTCCCGTACAGATACGCAGTATTTT. Amino acid sequence: CASSSRTDTQYF.

This clonotype came up a few times. This chain uses TRBV6-1 with TRBJ2-1, with D maybe TRBD2 (6 bases). V was pared by 6 bases and J by 7 bases, with 16 bases between. The CDR3 is 14 residues long. CDR1 is MNHNS and CDR2 is SASEGT in the germline V gene. DNA of the CDR3: TGTGCCAGCAGACCGTCCGGGACTCATAATGAGCAGTTCTTC. The encoded protein is CASRPSGTHNEQFF.

This clonotype was seen a few times. J is TRBJ1-2 and V is TRBV6-1; D perhaps matches TRBD1 (5 bases). This CDR3 has 15 residues. Trimming took off 6 bases at V and 6 bases at J, with 20 bases between the two ends. Germline CDR1 reads MNHNS; CDR2 reads SASEGT. The CDR3: CASRGSGANRHGYTF. DNA for the CDR3: TGTGCCAGCAGGGGGTCCGGGGCTAACCGTCATGGCTACACCTTC.

The J gene is TRBJ1-6, the V gene TRBV6-1, with unresolved D. CDR3 length equals 15 residues. Trimming took off 4 bases at V and 5 bases at J, with 12 bases between the two ends. Germline V gives CDR1 MNHNS, CDR2 SASEGT. DNA of the CDR3: TGTGCCAGCAGTGGGGCGGGAGTTAATAATTCACCCCTCCACTTT. Amino acids: CASSGAGVNNSPLHF.

This clonotype was counted a single time. This chain connects TRBV6-1 to TRBJ1-1; TRBD1 might be the D (5 bases). Looked up from germline, CDR1 is MNHNS and CDR2 is SASEGT. V dropped 5 bases and J dropped 0 bases, with 19 bases sitting between them. The CDR3 is 17 residues long. The chain's CDR3 is CASSKPGRTYMNTEAFF. DNA of the CDR3: TGTGCCAGCAGTAAGCCGGGACGAACTTATATGAACACTGAAGCTTTCTTT.

This sequence joins TRBV20-1 and TRBJ2-5; tentative D call: TRBD2 (6 bases). Looked up from germline, CDR1 is DFQATT and CDR2 is SNEGSKA (reference sequence). Between the trimmed V and J ends, which lost 4 bases and 1 base, there was a span of 13 bases. The CDR3 has 14 amino acids. The CDR3, as DNA: TGCAGTGCTATAGGAGGGCCCCCCCAAGAGACCCAGTACTTC. As protein: CSAIGGPPQETQYF.

The rearrangement joins TRBV7-8 to TRBJ1-2; no definite D call. Trimming removed 3 bases at V and 8 bases at J, with 13 bases between. This CDR3 spans 13 amino acids. Per the germline V gene, CDR1 is SGHVS and CDR2 is FQNEAQ. CDR3 in DNA: TGTGCCAGCAGCTTTGGGAGGGAGCCGGGCTACACCTTC. This translates into CASSFGREPGYTF.

The J gene is TRBJ2-1, the V gene TRBV20-1, with 7 bases aligning to TRBD2. Trimming removed 6 bases from V and 2 bases from J; junction bases left unmatched: 13. In germline, CDR1 is DFQATT, CDR2 SNEGSKA (reference sequence). The CDR3 runs 16 residues. The CDR3 DNA reads as TGCAGTGCCCCCAGCGGGCGAGCGGGGACCTACAATGAGCAGTTCTTC. Translation gives CSAPSGRAGTYNEQFF.

The genes are TRBV19 and TRBJ2-1, with D perhaps matching TRBD2 (6 bases). Trimming took 8 bases from V and 0 from J, leaving 14 bases between them. The CDR3 spans 15 residues. The germline gives CDR1 LNHDA, CDR2 SQIVND (reference sequence). The CDR3 protein is CASGSGFSSYNEQFF. The CDR3 bases are TGTGCCAGTGGTAGCGGCTTTAGCTCCTACAATGAGCAGTTCTTC.

The rearrangement links TRBV7-2 to TRBJ2-1; 11 nucleotides match TRBD2. The length of the CDR3 is 17 residues. Germline V gene sequence: CDR1 SGHTA, CDR2 FQGNSA. V was clipped by 0 bases and J by 3 bases; unmatched bases: 4. This chain's CDR3 is CASSLASGGAGYNEQFF. As DNA, the CDR3 is TGTGCCAGCAGCTTAGCTAGCGGGGGGGCCGGCTACAATGAGCAGTTCTTC.

The chain combines TRBV11-3 with TRBJ2-2, with 9 bases that match TRBD2. Germline CDR1 and CDR2: SGHNT and YENEEA. This CDR3 has 15 residues. After removal of 2 bases from V and 7 bases from J, the junction contained 5 bases not matched to a gene. CDR3 coding DNA: TGTGCCAGCAGCTTACTCGGGACTAGCTACGGGGAGCTGTTTTTT. Encoded protein: CASSLLGTSYGELFF.